The TCR beta chain under discussion was sequenced for a study of cytomegalovirus exposure and HLA in healthy donors. Study conclusions and caveats: A cluster of highly shared sequence variants was likely a sequencing artifact. Excluded: some indistinguishable V segments such as TRBV6-2 and TRBV6-3.

The PCR used 60 Vbeta and 13 Jbeta primers. Method: immunoSEQ multiplex PCR; TCRdb's copy keeps in-frame clones and lacks some. Of more than 80,000 clones in the sample, roughly four fifths were seen once. The CDR3 is 17 residues long. In germline, CDR1 is SGHNT, CDR2 YYREEE (reference sequence). V lost 0 bases and J lost 1; bases outside the gene matches: 3. Healthy individuals who donated bone marrow served as the donors. Regarding this clone: Its antigen is not known.

The receptor was isolated from a man aged 45-60 years in good health and CMV-seronegative. The rearrangement links TRBV5-4 to TRBJ2-5; 13 bases are shared with TRBD2. The sequenced sample consisted of PBMCs. The CDR3 sequence is CASSLGGLAGVQETQYF. The DNA of the CDR3 is TGTGCCAGCAGCTTGGGAGGACTAGCGGGAGTCCAAGAGACCCAGTACTTC.